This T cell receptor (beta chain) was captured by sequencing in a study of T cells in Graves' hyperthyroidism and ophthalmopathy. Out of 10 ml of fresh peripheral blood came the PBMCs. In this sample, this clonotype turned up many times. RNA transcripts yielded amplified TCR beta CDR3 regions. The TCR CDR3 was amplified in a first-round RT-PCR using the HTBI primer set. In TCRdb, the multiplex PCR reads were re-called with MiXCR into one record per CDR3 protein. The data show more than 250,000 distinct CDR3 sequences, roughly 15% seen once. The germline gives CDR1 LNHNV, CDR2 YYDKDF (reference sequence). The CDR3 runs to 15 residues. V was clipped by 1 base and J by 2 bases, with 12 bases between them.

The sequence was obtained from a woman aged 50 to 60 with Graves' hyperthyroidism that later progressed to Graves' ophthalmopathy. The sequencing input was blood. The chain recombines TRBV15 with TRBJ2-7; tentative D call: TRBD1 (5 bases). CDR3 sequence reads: CATSRARALTYEQYF. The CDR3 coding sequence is TGTGCCACCAGCAGAGCCAGGGCGCTCACCTACGAGCAGTACTTC.